This T cell receptor beta chain was sequenced in a study of control samples from healthy donors and cancer patients. Trimming removed 2 bases at V and 10 bases at J, with 17 bases between. This CDR3 is 14 amino acids long. Per germline, CDR1 LNHDA and CDR2 SQIVND (reference sequence). The method was immunoSEQ multiplex PCR; TCRdb's version includes in-frame clones alone and lacks a portion of them. Found here are more than 110,000 clones, approximately 91% of them singletons; the top ten hold around 10%. Source material: blood. J is TRBJ1-1 and V is TRBV19; the D gene is possibly TRBD1 (6 bases). The TCR was taken from a woman aged 25-40 years in good health. CDR3 sequence: CASSISGGAALAFF. CDR3 DNA: TGTGCCAGTAGTATATCGGGGGGCGCGGCGTTAGCTTTCTTT.